The T cell receptor beta chain under discussion was sequenced for a study of blood T cell repertoires in COVID-19. The wider study: Sites in the United States, Italy and Spain provided acute and convalescent COVID-19 samples. The cDNA or gDNA used as material had been derived from T cells, B-cell-depleted T cells, or PBMCs.

The CDR3 has 12 amino acids. V was pared by 5 bases and J by 11 bases, with 18 bases between. Germline V gives CDR1 GTSNPN, CDR2 SVGIG (reference sequence). Authors' processing steps: Estimation of nucleated cell counts relied on the amplification of reference gene primers. Profiling relied on immunoSEQ multiplex PCR, and the TCRdb table lists in-frame clones only, not all of them. That table furnishes V, J and clone size, whereas the DNA furnished D and trimming. The repertoire holds approximately 170,000 clones, around nine tenths seen once, with under 3.5% in the top ten. The V gene is TRBV30, the J gene TRBJ1-1, with D possibly being TRBD1 (5 bases). The sample taken for sequencing was peripheral blood. This receptor was taken from a man in his sixties or seventies with acute or convalescent COVID-19. The CDR3 DNA reads as TGTGCCTGGGACCCAGGGAACTCTCGGGCTTTCTTT. Amino acids: CAWDPGNSRAFF.